A single sample is the source of the 29 T cell receptor beta chains below, sequenced in a study of siplizumab effects on memory and regulatory T cells. Assay: immunoSEQ multiplex PCR; the TCRdb copy retains only in-frame clones and omits some. The sample contains about 100,000 clones, about 93% of which appear only once. Sequenced material: non-Treg CD4+ T cells sorted from blood. All receptors derive from a human donor in good health.

J is TRBJ2-7 and V is TRBV7-9; 7 nucleotides match TRBD1. This CDR3 spans 16 amino acids. Germline V lookup: CDR1 SEHNR, CDR2 FQNEAQ (reference sequence). J was trimmed by 3 bases and V by 2 bases; bases with no gene match: 10. In DNA form, the CDR3 reads TGTGCCAGCAGCTTACCCCCGACAGGGCTCCTCTACGAGCAGTACTTC. This gives the protein CASSLPPTGLLYEQYF.

This clone was found once. The chain is built from TRBV28 and TRBJ2-7, with D maybe TRBD1 (6 bases). Germline loops: CDR1 MDHEN, CDR2 SYDVKM. Trimming stripped 7 bases from V and 4 bases from J, with 8 bases between. This CDR3 contains 11 residues. The CDR3 coding sequence is TGTGCCAGCAAGGGGGTGTACGAGCAGTACTTC. It yields the protein CASKGVYEQYF. Based on the CDR3 plus reference TRBV28 and TRBJ2-7, the full variable domain is DVKVTQSSRYLVKRTGEKVFLECVQDMDHENMFWYRQDPGLGLRLIYFSYDVKMKEKGDIPEGYSVSREKKERFSLILESASTNQTSMYLCASKGVYEQYFGPGTRLTVT.

The V gene is TRBV5-4, the J gene TRBJ2-5; 8 nucleotides agree with TRBD1. This CDR3 is 16 amino acids long. Germline lookup yields CDR1 SGHNT and CDR2 YYREEE (reference sequence). The V gene end was trimmed by 4 bases and the J gene end by 5 bases; junction bases not matched to a gene: 13. The CDR3 DNA is TGTGCCAGCAGCCCTCAGGAAACGACAGGGGACGAGACCCAGTACTTC. Translation: CASSPQETTGDETQYF.

V gene TRBV20-1 combines with J gene TRBJ2-5; D gene ambiguous. The ends were cut back, 6 bases at V and 5 bases at J, with 10 bases in the middle. The CDR3 is 11 amino acids. Germline loops: CDR1 DFQATT, CDR2 SNEGSKA (reference sequence). The DNA of the CDR3 is TGCAGTGCGCCTCGGCTGGAGACCCAGTACTTC. This gives the protein CSAPRLETQYF.

The chain couples TRBV7-9 to TRBJ1-1; D possibly corresponds to TRBD1 (5 bases). The CDR3 runs 15 residues. Germline lookup yields CDR1 SEHNR and CDR2 FQNEAQ (reference sequence). V gave up 5 bases and J gave up 1 base, with 14 bases separating them. The CDR3 spells CASSPINTGNTEAFF. Written as DNA, the CDR3 is TGTGCCAGCAGCCCAATTAATACAGGGAACACTGAAGCTTTCTTT.

The chain carries TRBV25-1 and TRBJ2-7; a weak D match, TRBD2 (6 bases). This CDR3 spans 12 amino acids. Germline V gives CDR1 MGHDK, CDR2 SYGVNS. V was shortened by 9 bases and J by 3 bases, with 12 bases between the two germline ends. The CDR3 DNA reads as TGTGCCAGTTGTGGAGGGGACTACGAGCAGTACTTC. Amino acids: CASCGGDYEQYF.

The chain is built from TRBV5-1 and TRBJ2-1, with 7 bases lining up with TRBD1. The CDR3 is made up of 14 amino acids. J lost 4 bases, V lost 4 bases, and 5 bases had no gene match. Germline V gene sequence: CDR1 SGHRS, CDR2 YFSETQ. DNA for the CDR3: TGCGCCAGCAGCAAGGACAGGCAGTACAATGAGCAGTTCTTC. This gives the protein CASSKDRQYNEQFF.

The chain recombines TRBV2 with TRBJ2-7, with 7 positions matching TRBD1. Per the germline V gene, CDR1 is SNHLY and CDR2 is FYNNEI. CDR3 size: 14 residues. The V segment lost 3 bases and the J segment 0 bases; nucleotides outside the gene matches: 2. CDR3 bases: TGTGCCAGCAGTGAGACAGGGCACTCCTACGAGCAGTACTTC. Residues: CASSETGHSYEQYF.

The DNA of the CDR3 is TGTGCCTGGAGTGTTCCAGGGCGCACAGATACGCAGTATTTT. Its translation: CAWSVPGRTDTQYF. This chain uses TRBV30 with TRBJ2-3; D perhaps matches TRBD1 (5 bases). The CDR3 is made up of 14 amino acids. With 0 bases removed from V and 1 base from J, the gap between germline ends came to 8 bases. Germline CDR1 GTSNPN, CDR2 SVGIG (reference sequence). Supplemented by reference TRBV30 and TRBJ2-3, the full variable domain reads SQTIHQWPATLVQPVGSPLSLECTVEGTSNPNLYWYRQAAGRGLQLLFYSVGIGQISSEVPQNLSASRPQDRQFILSSKKLLLSDSGFYLCAWSVPGRTDTQYFGPGTRLTVL.

The chain joins TRBV11-2 to TRBJ2-3, with 9 nucleotides matching TRBD2. J lost 5 bases, V lost 9 bases, and 9 bases had no gene match. CDR1 is SGHAT and CDR2 is FQNNGV in the germline V gene. CDR3 length: 14 amino acids. CDR3 loop: CASSGRGWEDTQYF. CDR3 nucleotides: TGTGCCAGTAGCGGGAGAGGGTGGGAAGATACGCAGTATTTT. Filled out from reference TRBV11-2 and TRBJ2-3, the complete variable domain reads EAGVAQSPRYKIIEKRQSVAFWCNPISGHATLYWYQQILGQGPKLLIQFQNNGVVDDSQLPKDRFSAERLKGVDSTLKIQPAKLEDSAVYLCASSGRGWEDTQYFGPGTRLTVL.

This clone came up once. The chain combines TRBV6-1 with TRBJ2-3, with unresolved D. Trimming cost V 5 bases and J 2 bases, with 8 bases left between them. CDR1 MNHNS and CDR2 SASEGT come from the germline V gene. This CDR3 has 13 residues. In DNA form, the CDR3 reads TGTGCCAGCAGTCCTGTATACACAGATACGCAGTATTTT. Translation: CASSPVYTDTQYF.

The chain employs TRBV2 and TRBJ1-1, with TRBD1 matching over 9 bases. The V and J ends lost 7 bases and 3 bases, in that order; junction bases with no gene match: 6. Germline CDR1 and CDR2: SNHLY and FYNNEI. The CDR3 length is 14 residues. The CDR3 protein is CASNRDREDTEAFF. In nucleotides, the CDR3 is TGTGCCAGCAACCGGGACAGGGAGGACACTGAAGCTTTCTTT. Full variable domain (remainder filled in from reference TRBV2 and TRBJ1-1): EPEVTQTPSHQVTQMGQEVILRCVPISNHLYFYWYRQILGQKVEFLVSFYNNEISEKSEIFDDQFSVERPDGSNFTLKIRSTKLEDSAMYFCASNRDREDTEAFFGQGTRLTVV.

CDR3 sequence (DNA): TGTGCCAGCAGCCCAGACAGGGGGCAGGAGACCCAGTACTTC. It yields the protein CASSPDRGQETQYF. The chain is built from TRBV5-4 and TRBJ2-5; 10 bases are shared with TRBD1. With V trimmed by 4 bases and J by 5 bases, 5 bases remained unmatched. Germline lookup yields CDR1 SGHNT and CDR2 YYREEE (reference sequence). The CDR3 is 14 residues long.

The chain employs TRBV9 and TRBJ2-3; 13 bases agree with TRBD2. The CDR3 covers 17 residues. Per germline, CDR1 SGDLS and CDR2 YYNGEE. The junction had 5 bases not matched to a gene; V was cut back by 2 bases and J by 2 bases. CDR3 sequence: CASSVTGLAGVTDTQYF. The CDR3 DNA reads TGTGCCAGCAGCGTGACCGGACTAGCGGGGGTCACAGATACGCAGTATTTT.

V and J are TRBV28 and TRBJ2-2, with TRBD1 identical over 10 bases. The CDR3 has 16 amino acids. Germline CDR1 reads MDHEN; CDR2 reads SYDVKM. With V trimmed by 5 bases and J by 5 bases, 8 bases remained unmatched. DNA for the CDR3: TGTGCCAGCAGTATCCGGACAGGGGGGTGGACCGGGGAGCTGTTTTTT. It is translated as CASSIRTGGWTGELFF.

V usage is TRBV7-3 and J usage is TRBJ2-3; a weak D match, TRBD1 (5 bases). Between the trimmed V and J ends, which lost 1 base and 2 bases, there was a span of 13 bases. The CDR3 runs 16 residues. Germline V gives CDR1 SGHTA, CDR2 FQGTGA. The CDR3 DNA sequence: TGTGCCAGCAGCTTAAAGGGAACAGGTTACACAGATACGCAGTATTTT. Its protein product is CASSLKGTGYTDTQYF.

This clone turned up a few times. This rearrangement joins TRBV6-1 to TRBJ2-4; 8 bases match TRBD2. Trimming cost V 4 bases and J 5 bases; bases outside gene matches: 10. Germline CDR1 is MNHNS and CDR2 is SASEGT. The CDR3 is 16 amino acids. The DNA of the CDR3 is TGTGCCAGCAGTGGAGCGGGAGCGGGACTAGAAAACATTCAGTACTTC. This codes for CASSGAGAGLENIQYF.

The chain is built from TRBV5-6 and TRBJ1-1; D is uncertain. Germline CDR1 and CDR2: SGHDT and YYEEEE. V lost 0 bases, J lost 7 bases, and 13 bases lay in between. There are 14 residues in the CDR3. CDR3 in amino acids: CASSLVGQSSEAFF. CDR3 sequence (DNA): TGTGCCAGCAGCTTGGTCGGCCAATCAAGTGAAGCTTTCTTT. The variable domain in full, with the rest retrieved from reference TRBV5-6 and TRBJ1-1, is DAGVTQSPTHLIKTRGQQVTLRCSPKSGHDTVSWYQQALGQGPQFIFQYYEEEERQRGNFPDRFSGHQFPNYSSELNVNALLLGDSALYLCASSLVGQSSEAFFGQGTRLTVV.

The rearrangement uses TRBV19 and TRBJ2-3, with D possibly matching TRBD2 (6 bases). This CDR3 has 16 residues. The V gene lost 9 bases and the J gene lost 0 bases, with 19 bases spanning the gap. CDR1 LNHDA and CDR2 SQIVND come from the germline V gene (reference sequence). The CDR3 reads CASTTVGGTSTDTQYF. The CDR3 nucleotides are TGTGCCAGCACGACCGTGGGGGGAACAAGCACAGATACGCAGTATTTT.

CDR3 nucleotide sequence: TGTGCCAGTAGAGGGACAGAAACGTACAATGAGCAGTTCTTC. This sequence encodes CASRGTETYNEQFF. J is TRBJ2-1 and V is TRBV19; 7 nucleotides line up with TRBD1. This CDR3 spans 14 amino acids. Trimming took 6 bases from V and 4 from J; bases not matched to a gene: 6. Germline V CDR1 and CDR2: LNHDA, SQIVND (reference sequence). The full variable domain, with the rest looked up from reference TRBV19 and TRBJ2-1, is DGGITQSPKYLFRKEGQNVTLSCEQNLNHDAMYWYRQDPGQGLRLIYYSQIVNDFQKGDIAEGYSVSREKKESFPLTVTSAQKNPTAFYLCASRGTETYNEQFFGPGTRLTVL.

This clone was seen just once. This sequence joins TRBV7-8 and TRBJ1-5; no reliable D call. CDR3 length: 16 residues. The germline V gene encodes CDR1 SGHVS and CDR2 FQNEAQ. Trimming pared 1 base from V and 2 bases from J, leaving 12 bases between. CDR3 DNA: TGTGCCAGCAGCTTAGTATCTGGCTTGGGCAATCAGCCCCAGCATTTT. Its translation: CASSLVSGLGNQPQHF.

The rearrangement joins TRBV5-1 to TRBJ1-5; D may be TRBD1 (5 bases). Germline V gene lookup returns CDR1 SGHRS and CDR2 YFSETQ. V lost 0 bases and J lost 1, with 5 bases in between. This CDR3 contains 14 residues. The CDR3 region has the DNA TGCGCCAGCAGCTTGGGGGGGAGCAATCAGCCCCAGCATTTT. As protein: CASSLGGSNQPQHF.

The genes are TRBV5-1 and TRBJ2-7; D tentatively reads TRBD1 or TRBD2 (5 bases each). Germline V gene lookup returns CDR1 SGHRS and CDR2 YFSETQ. The length of the CDR3 is 14 residues. V dropped 0 bases and J dropped 5 bases, with 12 bases sitting between them. CDR3 bases: TGCGCCAGCAGCTTGGTTTTACAGGAGGACGAGCAGTACTTC. Amino acid sequence: CASSLVLQEDEQYF.

The chain is built from TRBV6-5 and TRBJ2-7, with a weak D call TRBD2 (6 bases). Germline CDR1 is MNHEY and CDR2 is SVGAGI. V lost 0 bases to trimming and J lost 2 bases, with 11 bases between them. This CDR3 contains 15 residues. CDR3 in DNA: TGTGCCAGCAGTTACTCGGGAGGAAACACCTACGAGCAGTACTTC. This gives the protein CASSYSGGNTYEQYF.

The CDR3 nucleotides are TGTGCCAGCAGCTTTAAAGTCGGAGGGTTCTTCGGGAATGAGCAGTTCTTC. Its translation is CASSFKVGGFFGNEQFF. The V and J genes are TRBV7-8 and TRBJ2-1, with a tentative D call TRBD2 (6 bases). V was trimmed by 3 bases and J by 7 bases, leaving 22 bases between them. From germline, CDR1 is SGHVS and CDR2 FQNEAQ. The CDR3 length is 17 residues.

The V call is TRBV2, the J call TRBJ1-5; D is unresolved. V dropped 7 bases and J dropped 3 bases, with 10 bases sitting between them. The CDR3 loop spans 13 amino acids. The germline V gene encodes CDR1 SNHLY and CDR2 FYNNEI. The CDR3 region is CASTGNPNQPQHF. DNA for the CDR3: TGTGCCAGCACTGGGAACCCCAATCAGCCCCAGCATTTT.

The chain recombines TRBV6-6 with TRBJ2-1, with D perhaps TRBD1 (5 bases). CDR1 is MNHNY, CDR2 SVGAGI, per germline (reference sequence). The CDR3 is made up of 13 amino acids. Trimming took 2 bases from V and 5 from J, leaving 7 bases between them. CDR3 coding DNA: TGTGCCAGCAGTTACAGACAGAACAATGAGCAGTTCTTC. It translates to CASSYRQNNEQFF.

The chain joins TRBV7-7 to TRBJ1-4; 7 bases agree with TRBD1. Trimming cost V 5 bases and J 10 bases; bases outside gene matches: 7. Germline loops: CDR1 SSHAT, CDR2 FNYEAQ (reference sequence). This CDR3 is 13 amino acids long. The CDR3 protein is CASSTGRQGKLFF. Written as DNA, the CDR3 is TGTGCCAGCAGCACAGGAAGACAGGGAAAACTGTTTTTT.

V is TRBV30 and J is TRBJ2-7; TRBD2 matches 10 bases. Trimming took 2 bases from V and 0 from J; bases not matched to a gene: 13. The CDR3 consists of 18 residues. The germline gives CDR1 GTSNPN, CDR2 SVGIG (reference sequence). The chain's CDR3 is CAWSPRGLAGVSSYEQYF. The DNA for the CDR3 is TGTGCCTGGAGTCCCCGAGGTCTAGCGGGAGTAAGCTCCTACGAGCAGTACTTC.